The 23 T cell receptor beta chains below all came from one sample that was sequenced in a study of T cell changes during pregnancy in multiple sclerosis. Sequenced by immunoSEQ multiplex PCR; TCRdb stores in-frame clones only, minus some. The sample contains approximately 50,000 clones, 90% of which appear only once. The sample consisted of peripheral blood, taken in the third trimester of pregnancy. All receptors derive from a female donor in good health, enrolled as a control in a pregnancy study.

CDR3 in DNA: TGCGCCAGCGGAGTATCTACAGATACGCAGTATTTT. Protein product: CASGVSTDTQYF. This chain links TRBV10-1 with TRBJ2-3; D uncertain. The germline V gene encodes CDR1 WNHNN and CDR2 SYGVQD (reference sequence). This CDR3 contains 12 residues. Trimming shortened V by 8 bases and J by 3 bases, and 9 bases separated the two germline ends.

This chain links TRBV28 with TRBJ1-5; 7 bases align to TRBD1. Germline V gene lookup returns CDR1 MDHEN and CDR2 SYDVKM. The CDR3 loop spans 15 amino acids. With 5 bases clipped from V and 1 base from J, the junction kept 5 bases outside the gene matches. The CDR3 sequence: CASSGGRGSNQPQHF. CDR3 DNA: TGTGCCAGCAGTGGGGGCAGGGGGAGCAATCAGCCCCAGCATTTT.

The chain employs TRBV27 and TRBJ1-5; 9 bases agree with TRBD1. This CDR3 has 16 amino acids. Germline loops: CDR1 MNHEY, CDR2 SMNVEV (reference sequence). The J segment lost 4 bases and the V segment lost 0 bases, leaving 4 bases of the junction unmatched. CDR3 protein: CASSLSRTGANQPQHF. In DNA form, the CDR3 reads TGTGCCAGCAGTTTATCCCGGACAGGGGCGAATCAGCCCCAGCATTTT.

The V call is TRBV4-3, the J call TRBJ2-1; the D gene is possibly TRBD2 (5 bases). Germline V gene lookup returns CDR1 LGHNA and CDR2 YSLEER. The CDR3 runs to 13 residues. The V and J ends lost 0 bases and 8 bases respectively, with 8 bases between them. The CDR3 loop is CASSQDLGDEQFF. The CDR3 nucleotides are TGCGCCAGCAGCCAAGATCTCGGGGATGAGCAGTTCTTC.

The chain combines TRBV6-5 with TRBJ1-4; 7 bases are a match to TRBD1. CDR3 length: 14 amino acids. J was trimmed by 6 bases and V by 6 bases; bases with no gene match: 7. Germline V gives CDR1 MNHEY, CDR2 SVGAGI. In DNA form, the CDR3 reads TGTGCCAGCAGGGCCGGGACAGTCCATGAAAAACTGTTTTTT. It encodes CASRAGTVHEKLFF.

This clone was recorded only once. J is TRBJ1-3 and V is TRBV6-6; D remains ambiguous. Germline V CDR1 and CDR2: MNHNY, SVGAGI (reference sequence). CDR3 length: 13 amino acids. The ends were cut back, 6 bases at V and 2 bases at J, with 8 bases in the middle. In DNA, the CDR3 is TGTGCCAGCAGCCGCAGTCCTGGAAACACCATATATTTT. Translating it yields CASSRSPGNTIYF.

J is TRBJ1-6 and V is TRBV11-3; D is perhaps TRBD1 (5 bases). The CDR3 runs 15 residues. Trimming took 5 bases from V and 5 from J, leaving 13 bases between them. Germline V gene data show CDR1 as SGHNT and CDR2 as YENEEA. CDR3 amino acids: CASSLQGRDNSPLHF. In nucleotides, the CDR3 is TGTGCCAGCAGCCTCCAGGGAAGGGATAATTCACCCCTCCACTTT.

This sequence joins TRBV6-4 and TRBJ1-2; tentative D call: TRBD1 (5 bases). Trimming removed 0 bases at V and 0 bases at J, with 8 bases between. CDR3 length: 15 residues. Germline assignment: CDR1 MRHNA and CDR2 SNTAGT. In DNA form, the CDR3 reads TGTGCCAGCAGTGACTCGGCGGGGGCTAACTATGGCTACACCTTC. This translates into CASSDSAGANYGYTF.

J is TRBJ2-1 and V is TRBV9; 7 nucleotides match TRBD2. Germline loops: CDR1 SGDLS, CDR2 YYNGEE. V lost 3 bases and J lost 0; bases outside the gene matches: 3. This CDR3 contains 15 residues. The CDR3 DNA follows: TGTGCCAGCAGCGACAGCGGGGCCTCCTACAATGAGCAGTTCTTC. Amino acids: CASSDSGASYNEQFF.

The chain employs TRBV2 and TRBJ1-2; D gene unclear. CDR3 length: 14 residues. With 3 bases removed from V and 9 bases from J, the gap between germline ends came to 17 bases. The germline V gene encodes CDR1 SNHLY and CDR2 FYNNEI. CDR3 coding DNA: TGTGCCAGCAGTGACCCCCGGACCGCTAGCAGCTACACCTTC. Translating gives CASSDPRTASSYTF.

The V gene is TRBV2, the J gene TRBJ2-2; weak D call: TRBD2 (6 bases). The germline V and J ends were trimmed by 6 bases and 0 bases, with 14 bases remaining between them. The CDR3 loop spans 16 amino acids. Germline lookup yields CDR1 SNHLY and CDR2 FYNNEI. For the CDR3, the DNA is TGTGCCAGCAGGTTAAGCGGGCCCTCGAACACCGGGGAGCTGTTTTTT. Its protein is CASRLSGPSNTGELFF.

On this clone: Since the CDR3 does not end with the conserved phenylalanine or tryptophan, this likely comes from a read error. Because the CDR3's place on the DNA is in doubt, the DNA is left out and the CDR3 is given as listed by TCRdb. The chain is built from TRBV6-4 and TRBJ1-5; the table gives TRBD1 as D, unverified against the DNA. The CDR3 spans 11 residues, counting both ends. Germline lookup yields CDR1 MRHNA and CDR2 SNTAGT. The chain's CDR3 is CASRGLDREPA.

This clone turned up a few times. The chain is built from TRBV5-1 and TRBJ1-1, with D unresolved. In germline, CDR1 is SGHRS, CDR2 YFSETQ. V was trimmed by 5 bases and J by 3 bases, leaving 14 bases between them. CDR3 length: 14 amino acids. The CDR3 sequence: CASSPTRVHTEAFF. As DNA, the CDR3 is TGCGCCAGCAGTCCCACCCGGGTCCACACTGAAGCTTTCTTT.

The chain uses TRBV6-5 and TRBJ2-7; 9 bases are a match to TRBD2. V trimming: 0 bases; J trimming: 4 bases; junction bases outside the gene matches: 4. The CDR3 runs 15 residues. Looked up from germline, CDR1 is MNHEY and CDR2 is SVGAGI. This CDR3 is CASSYSPGLAYEQYF. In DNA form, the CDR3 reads TGTGCCAGCAGTTACTCGCCGGGACTAGCTTACGAGCAGTACTTC.

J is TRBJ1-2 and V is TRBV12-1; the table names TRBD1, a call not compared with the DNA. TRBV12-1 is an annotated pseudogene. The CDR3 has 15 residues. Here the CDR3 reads CASSFLRALGYGYTF. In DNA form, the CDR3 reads TGTGCCAGCAGCTTTCTCAGGGCGTTAGGCTATGGCTACACCTTC.

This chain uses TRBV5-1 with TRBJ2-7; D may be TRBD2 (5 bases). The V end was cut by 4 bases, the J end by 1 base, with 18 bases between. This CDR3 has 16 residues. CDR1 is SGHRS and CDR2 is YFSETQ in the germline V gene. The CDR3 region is CASSGGLAKTSYEQYF. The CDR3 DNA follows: TGCGCCAGCAGCGGAGGACTGGCCAAAACATCCTACGAGCAGTACTTC.

The CDR3 region is CASSVTGVGNTEAFF. Here the CDR3 DNA reads TGTGCCAGCAGTGTAACAGGGGTCGGGAACACTGAAGCTTTCTTT. This chain uses TRBV6-5 with TRBJ1-1, with 7 bases lining up with TRBD1. The V gene's germline CDR1 is MNHEY and CDR2 SVGAGI. The V and J ends lost 5 bases and 1 base, in that order; junction bases with no gene match: 7. The CDR3 is made up of 15 amino acids.

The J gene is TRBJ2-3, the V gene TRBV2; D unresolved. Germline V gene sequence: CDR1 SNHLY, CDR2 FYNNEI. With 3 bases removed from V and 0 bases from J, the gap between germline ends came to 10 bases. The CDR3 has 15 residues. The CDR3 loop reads CASSDAQISTDTQYF. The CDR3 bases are TGTGCCAGCAGTGACGCCCAGATAAGCACAGATACGCAGTATTTT.

The CDR3 sequence: CASSLVTSTEQFF. The CDR3 DNA reads as TGTGCCAGCAGCTTGGTGACTAGCACTGAGCAGTTCTTC. J is TRBJ2-1 and V is TRBV7-8; 7 bases line up with TRBD2. This CDR3 contains 13 residues. Germline V gene sequence: CDR1 SGHVS, CDR2 FQNEAQ. Trimming removed 3 bases from V and 9 bases from J; junction bases left unmatched: 5.

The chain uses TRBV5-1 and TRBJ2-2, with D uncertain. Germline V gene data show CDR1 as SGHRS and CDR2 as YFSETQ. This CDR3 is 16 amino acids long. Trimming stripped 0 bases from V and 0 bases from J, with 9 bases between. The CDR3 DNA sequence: TGCGCCAGCAGCTTGGTAGCAGATCCGAACACCGGGGAGCTGTTTTTT. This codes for CASSLVADPNTGELFF.

CDR3 region: CSDRGQDGYTF. The CDR3 DNA follows: TGCAGCGACAGGGGACAGGATGGCTACACCTTC. The chain couples TRBV29-1 to TRBJ1-2; 8 bases are a match to TRBD1. This CDR3 is 11 amino acids long. V was pared by 7 bases and J by 6 bases, with 4 bases of the junction left unmatched. CDR1 SQVTM and CDR2 ANQGSEA come from the germline V gene.

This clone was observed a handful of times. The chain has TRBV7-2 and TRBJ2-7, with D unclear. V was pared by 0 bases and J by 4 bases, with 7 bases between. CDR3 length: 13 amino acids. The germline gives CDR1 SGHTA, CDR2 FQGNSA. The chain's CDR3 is CASSLAYVYEQYF. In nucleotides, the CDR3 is TGTGCCAGCAGCTTAGCCTACGTGTACGAGCAGTACTTC.

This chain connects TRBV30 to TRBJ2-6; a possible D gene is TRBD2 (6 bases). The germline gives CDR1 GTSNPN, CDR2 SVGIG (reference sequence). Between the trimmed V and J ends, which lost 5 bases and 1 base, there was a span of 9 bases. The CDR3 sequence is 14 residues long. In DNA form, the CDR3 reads TGTGCCTGGGTCGGGGGATCTGGGGCCAACGTCCTGACTTTC. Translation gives CAWVGGSGANVLTF.